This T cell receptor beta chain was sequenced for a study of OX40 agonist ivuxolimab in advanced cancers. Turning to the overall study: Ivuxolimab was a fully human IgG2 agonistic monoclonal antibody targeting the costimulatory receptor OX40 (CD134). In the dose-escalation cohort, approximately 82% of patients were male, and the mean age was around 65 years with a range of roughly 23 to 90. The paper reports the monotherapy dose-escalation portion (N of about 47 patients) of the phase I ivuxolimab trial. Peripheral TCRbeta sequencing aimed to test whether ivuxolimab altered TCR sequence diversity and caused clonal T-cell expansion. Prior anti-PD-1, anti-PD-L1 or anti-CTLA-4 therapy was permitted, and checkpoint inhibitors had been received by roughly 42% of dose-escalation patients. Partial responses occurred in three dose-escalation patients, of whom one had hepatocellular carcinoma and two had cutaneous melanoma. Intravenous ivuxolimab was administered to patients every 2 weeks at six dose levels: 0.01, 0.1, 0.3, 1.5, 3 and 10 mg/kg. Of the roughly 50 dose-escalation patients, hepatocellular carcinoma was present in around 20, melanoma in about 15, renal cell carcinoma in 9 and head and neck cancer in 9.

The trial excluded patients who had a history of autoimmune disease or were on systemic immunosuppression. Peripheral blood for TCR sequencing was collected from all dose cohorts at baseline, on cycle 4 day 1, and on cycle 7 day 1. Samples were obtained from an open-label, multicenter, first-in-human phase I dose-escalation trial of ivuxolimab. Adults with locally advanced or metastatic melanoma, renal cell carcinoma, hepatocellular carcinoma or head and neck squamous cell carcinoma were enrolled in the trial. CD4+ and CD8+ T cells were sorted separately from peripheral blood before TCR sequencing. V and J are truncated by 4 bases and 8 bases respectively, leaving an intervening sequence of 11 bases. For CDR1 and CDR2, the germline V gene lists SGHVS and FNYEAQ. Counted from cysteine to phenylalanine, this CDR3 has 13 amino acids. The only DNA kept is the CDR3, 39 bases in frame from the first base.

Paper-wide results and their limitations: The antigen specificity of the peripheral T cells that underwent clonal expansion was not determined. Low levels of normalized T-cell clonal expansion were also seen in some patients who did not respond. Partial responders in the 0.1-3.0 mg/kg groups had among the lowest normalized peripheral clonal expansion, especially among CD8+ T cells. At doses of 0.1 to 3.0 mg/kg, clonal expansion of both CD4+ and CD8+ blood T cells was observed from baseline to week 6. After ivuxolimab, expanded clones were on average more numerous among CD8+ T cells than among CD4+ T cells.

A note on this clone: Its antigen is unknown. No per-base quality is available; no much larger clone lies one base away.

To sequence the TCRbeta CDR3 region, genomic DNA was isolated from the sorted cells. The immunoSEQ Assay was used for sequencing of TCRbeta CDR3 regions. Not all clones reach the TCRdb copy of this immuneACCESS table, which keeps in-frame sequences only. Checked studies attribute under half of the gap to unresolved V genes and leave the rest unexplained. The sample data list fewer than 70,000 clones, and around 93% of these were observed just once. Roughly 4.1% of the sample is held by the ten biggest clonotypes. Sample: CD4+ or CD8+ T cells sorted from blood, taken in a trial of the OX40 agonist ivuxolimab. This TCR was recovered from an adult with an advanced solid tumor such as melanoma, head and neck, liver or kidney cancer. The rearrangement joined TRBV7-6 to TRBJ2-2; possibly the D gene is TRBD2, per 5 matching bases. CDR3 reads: CASSYGILGELFF. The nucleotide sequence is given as TGTGCCAGCAGCTACGGGATTTTGGGGGAGCTGTTTTTT.